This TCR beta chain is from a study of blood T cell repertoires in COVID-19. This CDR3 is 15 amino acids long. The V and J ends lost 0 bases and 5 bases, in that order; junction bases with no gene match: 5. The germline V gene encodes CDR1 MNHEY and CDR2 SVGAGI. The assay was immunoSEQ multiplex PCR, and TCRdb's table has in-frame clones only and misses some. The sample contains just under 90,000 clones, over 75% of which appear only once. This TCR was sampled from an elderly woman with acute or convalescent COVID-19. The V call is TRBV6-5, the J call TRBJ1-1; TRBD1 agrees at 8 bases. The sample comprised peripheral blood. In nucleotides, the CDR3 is TGTGCCAGCAGTTACTCTCAGGGGGCCGGGACTGAAGCTTTCTTT. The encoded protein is CASSYSQGAGTEAFF.